Listed here are 17 T cell receptor beta chains from one sample, sequenced in a study of control samples from healthy donors and cancer patients. Sequencing was performed with immunoSEQ multiplex PCR; in TCRdb, only in-frame clones are kept and a portion is missing. In total, the table holds 150,000 to 200,000 clones. Sequenced: blood. These receptors were taken from a woman aged 25 to 39 in good health.

V usage is TRBV5-1 and J usage is TRBJ1-1; weak D call: TRBD1 (6 bases). V was shortened by 6 bases and J by 1 base, with 13 bases between the two germline ends. Germline V gene lookup returns CDR1 SGHRS and CDR2 YFSETQ. There are 14 residues in the CDR3. CDR3 sequence (DNA): TGCGCCAGCACCCCGGGGACAAAGAACACTGAAGCTTTCTTT. Its protein is CASTPGTKNTEAFF.

The chain combines TRBV2 with TRBJ1-5, with D perhaps matching TRBD1 (5 bases). The CDR3 is 14 residues long. The germline V and J ends were trimmed by 8 bases and 2 bases, with 13 bases remaining between them. Germline lookup yields CDR1 SNHLY and CDR2 FYNNEI. The CDR3 nucleotides are TGTGCCAGCGCCACCGGGGGGGGCAATCAGCCCCAGCATTTT. Protein sequence: CASATGGGNQPQHF.

The V call is TRBV4-3, the J call TRBJ1-1, with D hard to call. The CDR3 is 14 residues long. Germline CDR1 is LGHNA and CDR2 is YSLEER. V lost 1 base and J 7 bases, leaving 13 bases between the germline ends. Here the CDR3 reads CASSQAAQSGEAFF. For the CDR3, the DNA is TGCGCCAGCAGCCAAGCGGCGCAGTCTGGTGAAGCTTTCTTT.

V gene TRBV12-3 or TRBV12-4 combines with J gene TRBJ2-5; 13 nucleotides align to TRBD2. This CDR3 spans 13 amino acids. V dropped 6 bases and J dropped 10; count of bases not matched to a gene: 5. The CDR3 DNA is TGTGCCAGCAGACTAGCGGGGGGGCCTCTCCAGTACTTC. Protein product: CASRLAGGPLQYF.

The chain carries TRBV27 and TRBJ1-1; D might be TRBD1 (6 bases). With 2 bases removed from V and 10 bases from J, the gap between germline ends came to 14 bases. Per germline, CDR1 MNHEY and CDR2 SMNVEV (reference sequence). The CDR3 is 13 amino acids. The CDR3 loop reads CASSLRRGRRAFF. The DNA of the CDR3 is TGTGCCAGCAGTTTACGCAGGGGCCGGAGAGCTTTCTTT.

The chain carries TRBV28 and TRBJ1-6, with 7 bases identical to TRBD1. Germline V gives CDR1 MDHEN, CDR2 SYDVKM. The ends lost 4 bases at V and 9 bases at J; junction bases unmatched: 12. This CDR3 is built from 16 residues. CDR3 protein: CASSWGRGQAFSPLHF. The CDR3 DNA reads as TGTGCCAGCAGTTGGGGGAGGGGGCAGGCGTTTTCACCCCTCCACTTT.

V and J are TRBV5-5 and TRBJ1-2; D uncertain. CDR1 is SGHKS and CDR2 is YYEKEE in the germline V gene (reference sequence). The CDR3 sequence is 14 residues long. V lost 1 base to trimming and J lost 2 bases, with 9 bases between them. CDR3 sequence reads: CASSLFQVNYGYTF. As DNA, the CDR3 is TGTGCCAGCAGCTTGTTCCAGGTGAACTATGGCTACACCTTC.

The gene calls are TRBV2 and TRBJ2-7, with D perhaps being TRBD1 or TRBD2 (6 bases each). Between the trimmed V and J ends, which lost 4 bases and 5 bases, there was a span of 15 bases. The germline V gene has CDR1 SNHLY and CDR2 FYNNEI. The CDR3 is made up of 14 amino acids. CDR3 nucleotide sequence: TGTGCCAGCAGTGCCCTTCTTAGGGGGGACGAGCAGTACTTC. Amino acids: CASSALLRGDEQYF.

V usage is TRBV4-3 and J usage is TRBJ2-7; no clear D. The V gene lost 0 bases and the J gene lost 2 bases, with 8 bases spanning the gap. The CDR3 is 14 residues long. CDR1 is LGHNA and CDR2 is YSLEER in the germline V gene. The CDR3 loop is CASSQDKGPYEQYF. CDR3 sequence (DNA): TGCGCCAGCAGCCAAGATAAAGGTCCCTACGAGCAGTACTTC.

V gene TRBV27 combines with J gene TRBJ2-7, with TRBD2 as a possible D gene (6 bases). Germline V gene lookup returns CDR1 MNHEY and CDR2 SMNVEV (reference sequence). The ends were cut back, 8 bases at V and 3 bases at J, with 14 bases in the middle. The CDR3 contains 13 residues. In DNA, the CDR3 is TGTGCCAGCCGGCGGGACTCCTTCTACGAGCAGTACTTC. Translated, it gives CASRRDSFYEQYF.

This chain links TRBV7-8 with TRBJ2-3; D perhaps matches TRBD2 (6 bases). CDR1 is SGHVS and CDR2 is FQNEAQ in the germline V gene. V dropped 4 bases and J dropped 3 bases, with 8 bases sitting between them. The CDR3 spans 13 residues. The DNA for the CDR3 is TGTGCCAGCAGCTCGCGGGGAACAGATACGCAGTATTTT. Protein product: CASSSRGTDTQYF.

The rearrangement links TRBV7-9 to TRBJ1-2; D is undetermined. Germline CDR1 and CDR2: SEHNR and FQNEAQ (reference sequence). V lost 5 bases and J 6 bases, leaving 10 bases between the germline ends. CDR3 length: 12 residues. The CDR3 DNA reads as TGTGCCAGCAGCCTGGAGGGCCATGGCTACACCTTC. As protein: CASSLEGHGYTF. Together with reference TRBV7-9 and TRBJ1-2, the CDR3 gives the full variable domain: DTGVSQNPRHKITKRGQNVTFRCDPISEHNRLYWYRQTLGQGPEFLTYFQNEAQLEKSRLLSDRFSAERPKGSFSTLEIQRTEQGDSAMYLCASSLEGHGYTFGSGTRLTVV.

The chain couples TRBV10-3 to TRBJ2-7; the match to TRBD1 covers 7 bases. Germline V gene lookup returns CDR1 ENHRY and CDR2 SYGVKD. This CDR3 region has 13 residues. Trimming removed 6 bases from V and 2 bases from J; junction bases left unmatched: 4. The CDR3 reads CAISPQGAYEQYF. The CDR3 region has the DNA TGTGCCATCAGCCCTCAGGGGGCCTACGAGCAGTACTTC.

The rearrangement links TRBV5-1 to TRBJ1-2; 8 bases align to TRBD1. The CDR3 has 15 residues. J gave up 5 bases and V 4 bases, and 10 bases lay outside the gene matches. The germline CDR1 and CDR2 sequences are SGHRS and YFSETQ. DNA for the CDR3: TGCGCCAGCAGCCCTTTACAGGGGGATCGATATGGCTACACCTTC. Protein product: CASSPLQGDRYGYTF.

The chain joins TRBV2 to TRBJ1-4; TRBD1 aligns across 9 bases. With 8 bases clipped from V and 7 bases from J, the junction kept 2 bases outside the gene matches. Germline CDR1 SNHLY, CDR2 FYNNEI. The CDR3 contains 12 residues. The chain's CDR3 is CASGGQGEKLFF. The CDR3 nucleotides read TGTGCCAGCGGGGGACAGGGTGAAAAACTGTTTTTT.

The chain uses TRBV19 and TRBJ2-5; the D is unclear. Germline CDR1 and CDR2: LNHDA and SQIVND (reference sequence). This CDR3 has 13 residues. V was cut by 2 bases and J by 3 bases, with 7 bases left in between. CDR3 loop: CASSISNKETQYF. DNA of the CDR3: TGTGCCAGTAGTATATCAAACAAAGAGACCCAGTACTTC.

The chain employs TRBV4-1 and TRBJ2-1, with TRBD1 matching over 7 bases. Germline V gene lookup returns CDR1 MGHRA and CDR2 YSYEKL. The CDR3 covers 16 residues. The trim removed 6 bases at V and 4 bases at J, leaving 12 bases unmatched. CDR3: CASRLTGTAEYNEQFF. CDR3 DNA sequence: TGCGCCAGCAGACTGACCGGGACAGCAGAATACAATGAGCAGTTCTTC.